The 30 T cell receptor beta chains below come from one sample, sequenced in a study of blood T cell repertoires in COVID-19. Libraries were prepared by immunoSEQ multiplex PCR; TCRdb keeps only in-frame clonotypes and omits some of them. The sample yields some 140,000 clones, under 80% seen once. Sample: peripheral blood. These receptors were taken from a man older than 75 with acute or convalescent COVID-19.

The rearrangement uses TRBV10-3 and TRBJ1-4; D remains unclear. The germline V gene encodes CDR1 ENHRY and CDR2 SYGVKD. CDR3 size: 11 residues. Trimming took off 8 bases at V and 4 bases at J, with 5 bases between the two ends. The CDR3 sequence: CAIRGNEKLFF. In DNA form, the CDR3 reads TGTGCCATCCGGGGTAATGAAAAACTGTTTTTT.

The chain is built from TRBV11-3 and TRBJ2-1; D is possibly TRBD1 (6 bases). Trimming shortened V by 5 bases and J by 9 bases, and 14 bases separated the two germline ends. The CDR3 runs 13 residues. Germline assignment: CDR1 SGHNT and CDR2 YENEEA. The CDR3 reads CASSETGRGEQFF. CDR3 nucleotides: TGTGCCAGCAGCGAAACAGGGAGAGGTGAGCAGTTCTTC.

The J gene is TRBJ2-2, the V gene TRBV24-1; D ambiguous. V dropped 3 bases and J dropped 2 bases, with 12 bases sitting between them. Germline V gives CDR1 KGHDR, CDR2 SFDVKD. The CDR3 is 16 residues long. DNA of the CDR3: TGTGCCACCAGTGATGAGAGACAAATCAACACCGGGGAGCTGTTTTTT. Translated: CATSDERQINTGELFF.

The chain joins TRBV7-9 to TRBJ1-5; D uncertain. The CDR3 contains 13 residues. Trimming took 1 base from V and 9 from J, leaving 10 bases between them. Germline CDR1 and CDR2: SEHNR and FQNEAQ (reference sequence). In DNA form, the CDR3 reads TGTGCCAGCAGCTTAGTTGGGGAGGCGCCCCAGCATTTT. This encodes CASSLVGEAPQHF.

The chain is built from TRBV7-2 and TRBJ1-2; D is unclear. Germline CDR1 SGHTA, CDR2 FQGNSA. CDR3 length: 13 amino acids. V lost 5 bases, J lost 2 bases, and 9 bases lay in between. The CDR3 nucleotides are TGTGCCAGCAGCCCCGCGGAAAACTATGGCTACACCTTC. Encoded protein: CASSPAENYGYTF.

This rearrangement joins TRBV5-5 to TRBJ2-3, with D tentatively TRBD1 (6 bases). V lost 1 base and J 3 bases, leaving 9 bases between the germline ends. CDR1 and CDR2 from the germline V gene are SGHKS and YYEKEE (reference sequence). The CDR3 runs to 14 residues. CDR3 sequence: CASSLRTVTDTQYF. CDR3 nucleotide sequence: TGTGCCAGCAGCTTGCGGACAGTGACAGATACGCAGTATTTT.

The chain recombines TRBV28 with TRBJ1-2; possibly TRBD1 for D (6 bases). Looked up from germline, CDR1 is MDHEN and CDR2 is SYDVKM. Trimming cost V 6 bases and J 4 bases, with 9 bases left between them. The CDR3 has 12 amino acids. The CDR3 protein is CASSLQGYGYTF. The CDR3 nucleotides are TGTGCCAGCAGCCTACAGGGCTATGGCTACACCTTC.

Notes on this clone: The sample contains more than one DNA sequence encoding this CDR3. This chain joins TRBV7-2 and TRBJ2-3, with a weak D call TRBD1 (6 bases). Trimming cost V 0 bases and J 0 bases, with 7 bases left between them. Germline CDR1 reads SGHTA; CDR2 reads FQGNSA. The CDR3 covers 15 residues. CDR3 coding DNA: TGTGCCAGCAGCTTAGCCGGACAGAGCACAGATACGCAGTATTTT. Translation gives CASSLAGQSTDTQYF.

Remarks on this clone: This sample also contains other DNA sequences that code for the same CDR3. This sequence joins TRBV3-1 (or the pseudogene TRBV3-2) and TRBJ1-5, with D possibly matching TRBD1 (5 bases). The CDR3 totals 15 residues. CDR1 is LGHDT and CDR2 is YNNKEL in the germline V gene (reference sequence). Trimming took off 1 base at V and 2 bases at J, with 9 bases between the two ends. The CDR3 loop reads CASSQARGGNQPQHF. The CDR3 nucleotides are TGTGCCAGCAGCCAAGCTCGGGGGGGCAATCAGCCCCAGCATTTT.

A few counts support this clone. In DNA form, the CDR3 reads TGCAGCGTGGCTAGTGCCCAAGAGACCCAGTACTTC. Its protein product is CSVASAQETQYF. The gene calls are TRBV29-1 and TRBJ2-5; D is unclear. This CDR3 is built from 12 residues. The V gene's germline CDR1 is SQVTM and CDR2 ANQGSEA. Deletions cut 6 bases from V and 1 base from J, with 9 bases between.

The rearrangement uses TRBV7-9 and TRBJ2-3; TRBD1 agrees at 12 bases. The CDR3 is 17 amino acids. Germline CDR1 is SEHNR and CDR2 is FQNEAQ (reference sequence). V shed 4 bases, J shed 2 bases, and the junction held 7 bases outside the gene matches. The CDR3 spells CASSSLPGQGATDTQYF. CDR3 coding DNA: TGTGCCAGCAGCTCCCTCCCGGGACAGGGGGCCACAGATACGCAGTATTTT.

J is TRBJ2-3 and V is TRBV3-1 (or the pseudogene TRBV3-2); unclear D gene. CDR3 length: 18 residues. Deletions cut 1 base from V and 0 bases from J, with 17 bases between. Germline V gene lookup returns CDR1 LGHDT and CDR2 YNNKEL (reference sequence). The CDR3 region is CASSQGGIGPTSTDTQYF. CDR3 bases: TGTGCCAGCAGCCAAGGCGGAATCGGCCCGACTAGCACAGATACGCAGTATTTT.

V and J are TRBV7-2 and TRBJ2-1; TRBD2 matches 10 bases. The V segment lost 3 bases and the J segment 7 bases; nucleotides outside the gene matches: 6. The germline gives CDR1 SGHTA, CDR2 FQGNSA. The CDR3 is 15 residues long. The CDR3, as DNA: TGTGCCAGCAGCTTTGCGAGCGGGGGGGGGAATGAGCAGTTCTTC. This encodes CASSFASGGGNEQFF. Full variable domain (missing parts from reference TRBV7-2 and TRBJ2-1): GAGVSQSPSNKVTEKGKDVELRCDPISGHTALYWYRQSLGQGLEFLIYFQGNSAPDKSGLPSDRFSAERTGGSVSTLTIQRTQQEDSAVYLCASSFASGGGNEQFFGPGTRLTVL.

The gene calls are TRBV7-2 and TRBJ2-7; D is unclear. The CDR3 is 12 residues long. The V gene's germline CDR1 is SGHTA and CDR2 FQGNSA. V lost 1 base and J lost 3, with 4 bases in between. The CDR3 DNA reads as TGTGCCAGCAGCTTAGACAACTACGAGCAGTACTTC. Translated: CASSLDNYEQYF.

This clone was counted only a few times. The J gene is TRBJ2-1, the V gene TRBV11-3; TRBD1 matches at 8 bases. Germline CDR1 and CDR2: SGHNT and YENEEA. The CDR3 has 16 residues. After removal of 5 bases from V and 0 bases from J, the junction contained 6 bases not matched to a gene. CDR3 loop: CASSPRQGSSYNEQFF. DNA for the CDR3: TGTGCCAGCAGCCCGCGACAGGGGAGCTCCTACAATGAGCAGTTCTTC.

Written as DNA, the CDR3 is TGCGCCAGCAGCCGGGGACAGTTTCAAGAGACCCAGTACTTC. It encodes CASSRGQFQETQYF. The chain has TRBV5-1 and TRBJ2-5; 7 bases are shared with TRBD1. This CDR3 is 14 amino acids long. Germline loops: CDR1 SGHRS, CDR2 YFSETQ. V dropped 4 bases and J dropped 2; count of bases not matched to a gene: 5.

The chain couples TRBV2 to TRBJ2-5; maybe TRBD2 (5 bases). The CDR3 contains 13 residues. V lost 3 bases and J 9 bases, leaving 14 bases between the germline ends. CDR1 is SNHLY, CDR2 FYNNEI, per germline. CDR3 in amino acids: CASSERRQWAQYF. Here the CDR3 DNA reads TGTGCCAGCAGTGAGAGGAGGCAGTGGGCCCAGTACTTC.

The chain carries TRBV2 and TRBJ1-2, with D maybe TRBD1 (5 bases). Germline-derived CDR1 and CDR2 are SNHLY and FYNNEI. V was pared by 6 bases and J by 4 bases, with 9 bases between. CDR3 length: 12 residues. CDR3 in amino acids: CASRDNIYGYTF. The CDR3 nucleotides read TGTGCCAGCAGGGACAACATCTATGGCTACACCTTC. Full variable domain (outside the CDR3, taken from reference TRBV2 and TRBJ1-2): EPEVTQTPSHQVTQMGQEVILRCVPISNHLYFYWYRQILGQKVEFLVSFYNNEISEKSEIFDDQFSVERPDGSNFTLKIRSTKLEDSAMYFCASRDNIYGYTFGSGTRLTVV.

This chain links TRBV30 with TRBJ1-2; possible D gene TRBD1, 5 bases. The CDR3 length is 13 residues. The ends were cut back, 4 bases at V and 8 bases at J, with 17 bases in the middle. In germline, CDR1 is GTSNPN, CDR2 SVGIG (reference sequence). The CDR3 nucleotides read TGTGCCTGGACTCTCAGGGAAAGTTGGGGCTACACCTTC. Translation gives CAWTLRESWGYTF.

The chain's CDR3 is CASFPGEQYF. CDR3 coding DNA: TGTGCCAGCTTCCCGGGCGAGCAGTACTTC. J is TRBJ2-7 and V is TRBV18; D is uncertain. Germline V gene sequence: CDR1 KGHSH, CDR2 LQKENI. The CDR3 runs 10 residues. Trimming shortened V by 7 bases and J by 6 bases, and 7 bases separated the two germline ends.

J is TRBJ2-5 and V is TRBV3-1 (or the pseudogene TRBV3-2); D gene unclear. Germline assignment: CDR1 LGHDT and CDR2 YNNKEL (reference sequence). The CDR3 runs 13 residues. Trimming left V 4 bases short and J 2 bases short, with 8 bases between. As DNA, the CDR3 is TGTGCCAGCAGCCCCCGGTCGCAAGAGACCCAGTACTTC. Protein sequence: CASSPRSQETQYF.

The gene calls are TRBV11-2 and TRBJ1-3; D remains unclear. This CDR3 contains 15 residues. Trimming removed 5 bases at V and 4 bases at J, with 15 bases between. CDR1 is SGHAT and CDR2 is FQNNGV in the germline V gene. CDR3 protein: CASSPATGTGNTIYF. Written as DNA, the CDR3 is TGTGCCAGCAGCCCGGCGACGGGAACCGGAAACACCATATATTTT.

The chain recombines TRBV5-1 with TRBJ1-6, with D unresolved. V was cut by 5 bases and J by 6 bases, with 12 bases left in between. CDR3 size: 14 residues. Per germline, CDR1 SGHRS and CDR2 YFSETQ. The CDR3 DNA sequence: TGCGCCAGCAGGTGGGAGTTGGGTAATTCACCCCTCCACTTT. Its translation is CASRWELGNSPLHF.

This clone was picked up a small number of times. CDR3 protein: CASSEESGAPLHF. The CDR3 DNA is TGTGCCAGCAGTGAAGAGAGCGGGGCGCCCCTCCACTTT. V gene TRBV2 combines with J gene TRBJ1-6, with a weak D call TRBD1 (5 bases). Germline CDR1 SNHLY, CDR2 FYNNEI. This CDR3 contains 13 residues. Deletions cut 1 base from V and 13 bases from J, with 11 bases between.

This clone turned up a few times. The CDR3 loop is CASSENRAAFF. CDR3 DNA: TGTGCCAGCAGTGAGAACCGAGCGGCTTTCTTT. The J gene is TRBJ1-1, the V gene TRBV25-1, with D unclear. Germline V gene lookup returns CDR1 MGHDK and CDR2 SYGVNS. There are 11 residues in the CDR3. V was cut by 3 bases and J by 11 bases, with 10 bases left in between. The entire variable domain, with the rest obtained from reference TRBV25-1 and TRBJ1-1, is as follows: EADIYQTPRYLVIGTGKKITLECSQTMGHDKMYWYQQDPGMELHLIHYSYGVNSTEKGDLSSESTVSRIRTEHFPLTLESARPSHTSQYLCASSENRAAFFGQGTRLTVV.

This chain links TRBV11-2 with TRBJ1-2; perhaps TRBD1 as D (5 bases). The CDR3 is 12 amino acids. Per germline, CDR1 SGHAT and CDR2 FQNNGV. V was pared by 2 bases and J by 5 bases, with 6 bases between. CDR3 coding DNA: TGTGCCAGCAGCTTAAGGGGATATGGCTACACCTTC. Its translation is CASSLRGYGYTF.

V is TRBV18 and J is TRBJ1-2; D remains unclear. The CDR3 is 12 residues long. The germline CDR1 and CDR2 sequences are KGHSH and LQKENI. V was cut by 5 bases and J by 2 bases, with 6 bases left in between. The CDR3 here is CASSAENYGYTF. In nucleotides, the CDR3 is TGTGCCAGCTCAGCCGAGAACTATGGCTACACCTTC.

In DNA form, the CDR3 reads TGCGCCAGCAGCCAAGATTTTGACAGGGGGCCTTCACCCCTCCACTTT. Translated, it gives CASSQDFDRGPSPLHF. The rearrangement links TRBV4-1 to TRBJ1-6; 10 bases are a match to TRBD1. V lost 0 bases to trimming and J lost 9 bases; unmatched junction nucleotides: 5. CDR3 length equals 16 residues. CDR1 MGHRA and CDR2 YSYEKL come from the germline V gene.

This sequence joins TRBV6-4 and TRBJ1-2; D unresolved. Germline V lookup: CDR1 MRHNA, CDR2 SNTAGT. Between the trimmed V and J ends, which lost 6 bases and 0 bases, there was a span of 8 bases. The CDR3 extends over 13 amino acids. CDR3 DNA: TGTGCCAGCAGAGATATAGCTAACTATGGCTACACCTTC. The encoded protein is CASRDIANYGYTF.

This sequence joins TRBV7-9 and TRBJ1-2; the D is unclear. Trimming stripped 5 bases from V and 4 bases from J, with 8 bases between. The V gene's germline CDR1 is SEHNR and CDR2 FQNEAQ (reference sequence). The CDR3 extends over 12 amino acids. CDR3 bases: TGTGCCAGCAGCCCTATGTTCTATGGCTACACCTTC. Translating it yields CASSPMFYGYTF.